This TCR beta chain was sequenced for a study of identical twins. There are 15 residues in the CDR3. Trimming took 4 bases from V and 3 from J, leaving 14 bases between them. CDR1 and CDR2 (germline): SGDLS, YYNGEE. This clonotype has only a few counts. TCRdb used MiXCR to reprocess the 5' RACE reads, holding one entry per CDR3 protein. Of 450,000 to 650,000 distinct CDR3 sequences listed, nearly 10% are singletons. Another study also made use of these data, one on yellow fever vaccine responses in identical twins.

The TCR comes from a woman aged 18-29 years in good health. Specimen: PBMCs. The V and J genes are TRBV9 and TRBJ2-1; D might be TRBD2 (6 bases). The CDR3 sequence: CASSPISGFYNEQFF. For the CDR3, the DNA is TGTGCCAGCAGCCCGATTAGCGGTTTCTACAATGAGCAGTTCTTC.